The TCR beta chain under discussion was sequenced for a study of shared clonotypes between healthy human individuals. Genomic DNA from each subset was divided evenly over several immunoSEQ plates. Assay used: immunoSEQ multiplex PCR; TCRdb lists only in-frame clones, some missing. The repertoire includes about 2.2 million clones, more than 85% of them detected once, and approximately 1.7% sits in the top ten. Findings of the study overall: Donor clonotype sharing was expected to depend on sequencing depth.

Cells designated naive CD8 were CD45RO-negative and were positively selected for CCR7, with terminally differentiated effector memory CD45RA+ cells excluded. Every one of the donors was a Caucasian adult that lived in Nashville, Tennessee. This CDR3 comprises 15 residues. The germline V gene encodes CDR1 MNHEY and CDR2 SMNVEV (reference sequence). The V end was cut by 6 bases, the J end by 5 bases, with 17 bases between. As to this clone: Its antigen is not known.

The TCR comes from a man aged 18 to 30 in good health. Some clones in this sample may be carry-over from other donors' samples. Sequencing was performed on naive CD8+ T cells from PBMCs. The chain links TRBV27 to TRBJ2-1; D gene uncertain. This chain's CDR3 is CASRDFLKKDNEQFF. The CDR3 DNA sequence: TGTGCCAGCAGAGATTTCCTCAAGAAGGACAATGAGCAGTTCTTC.